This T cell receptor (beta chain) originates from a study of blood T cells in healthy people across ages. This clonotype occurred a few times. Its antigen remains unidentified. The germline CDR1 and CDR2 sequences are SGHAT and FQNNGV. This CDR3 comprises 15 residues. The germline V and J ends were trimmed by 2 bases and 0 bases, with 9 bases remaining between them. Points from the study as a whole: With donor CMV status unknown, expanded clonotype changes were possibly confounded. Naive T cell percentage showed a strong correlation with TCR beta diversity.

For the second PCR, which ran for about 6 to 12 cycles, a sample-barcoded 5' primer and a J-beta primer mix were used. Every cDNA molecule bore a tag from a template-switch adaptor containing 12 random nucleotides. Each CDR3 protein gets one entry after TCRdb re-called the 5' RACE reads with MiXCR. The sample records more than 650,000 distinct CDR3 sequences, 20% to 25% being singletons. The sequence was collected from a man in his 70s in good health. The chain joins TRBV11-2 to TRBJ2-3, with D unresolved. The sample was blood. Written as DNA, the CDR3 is TGTGCCAGCAGCTTAAACCCGGCTAGCACAGATACGCAGTATTTT. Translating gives CASSLNPASTDTQYF.